The 13 T cell receptor beta chains below come from one sample, sequenced in a study of cytomegalovirus exposure and HLA in healthy donors. Researchers ran the PCR with 60 Vbeta and 13 Jbeta primers. Only in-frame clones appear in the TCRdb table, and some are missing; sequencing was by immunoSEQ multiplex PCR. This repertoire shows approximately 76,000 clones, less than 80% found once; its top ten account for 2.5%. The sequenced sample was PBMCs. The receptors derive from a man aged 30 to 39 in good health and CMV-seronegative.

There are a few counts of this clone. This chain connects TRBV4-3 to TRBJ1-1; D may be TRBD1 (6 bases). The germline CDR1 and CDR2 sequences are LGHNA and YSLEER. Trimming left V 2 bases short and J 5 bases short, with 15 bases between. There are 15 residues in the CDR3. The CDR3 coding sequence is TGCGCCAGCAGCCAATTTCCAGGGGATTCGACTGAAGCTTTCTTT. As protein: CASSQFPGDSTEAFF.

The rearrangement uses TRBV6-1 and TRBJ2-1; a possible D gene is TRBD2 (6 bases). V shed 2 bases and J shed 5 bases, with 10 bases lying between them. The CDR3 runs 14 residues. Germline V gives CDR1 MNHNS, CDR2 SASEGT. The CDR3 sequence is CASSERGGNNEQFF. CDR3 nucleotides: TGTGCCAGCAGTGAAAGGGGCGGGAACAATGAGCAGTTCTTC.

The chain employs TRBV7-9 and TRBJ2-1; D gene uncertain. Germline CDR1 is SEHNR and CDR2 is FQNEAQ (reference sequence). V lost 3 bases, J lost 11 bases, and 14 bases lay in between. This CDR3 is 13 amino acids long. The DNA of the CDR3 is TGTGCCAGCAGCTTCGAGTCGCGAACCAAGCAGTTCTTC. Translating it yields CASSFESRTKQFF.

V usage is TRBV5-1 and J usage is TRBJ2-3; 8 bases are shared with TRBD1. The CDR3 spans 14 residues. V lost 3 bases to trimming and J lost 3 bases; unmatched junction nucleotides: 3. CDR1 is SGHRS and CDR2 is YFSETQ in the germline V gene. As DNA, the CDR3 is TGCGCCAGCAGCTCCGGGGACAGGACAGATACGCAGTATTTT. Translating gives CASSSGDRTDTQYF.

V usage is TRBV7-2 and J usage is TRBJ2-5; no definite D call. The J call may be faulty, since TRBJ2-7 better matches the DNA end. This CDR3 contains 11 residues. Germline V gives CDR1 SGHTA, CDR2 FQGNSA. The CDR3 here is CASSFNYEQYF. DNA of the CDR3: TGTGCCAGCAGCTTTAATTACGAGCAGTACTTC.

V gene TRBV30 combines with J gene TRBJ1-1; perhaps TRBD1 as D (5 bases). The ends were cut back, 5 bases at V and 4 bases at J, with 17 bases in the middle. Looked up from germline, CDR1 is GTSNPN and CDR2 is SVGIG (reference sequence). CDR3 size: 14 residues. CDR3 DNA: TGTGCCTGGCTCCCCCGCGGGGCTGGCACTGAAGCTTTCTTT. It is translated as CAWLPRGAGTEAFF.

This chain joins TRBV5-4 and TRBJ2-1, with TRBD2 identical over 10 bases. Unmatched junction bases numbered 10, after V lost 4 bases and J lost 0 bases. The CDR3 extends over 18 amino acids. CDR1 is SGHNT, CDR2 YYREEE, per germline (reference sequence). The CDR3 reads CASSRGLARDSSYNEQFF. The CDR3 region has the DNA TGTGCCAGCAGCCGGGGACTAGCGCGTGACAGCTCCTACAATGAGCAGTTCTTC. The entire variable domain, with the rest obtained from reference TRBV5-4 and TRBJ2-1, is as follows: ETGVTQSPTHLIKTRGQQVTLRCSSQSGHNTVSWYQQALGQGPQFIFQYYREEENGRGNFPPRFSGLQFPNYSSELNVNALELDDSALYLCASSRGLARDSSYNEQFFGPGTRLTVL.

The chain is built from TRBV21-1 and TRBJ2-7; the table gives TRBD1 as D, unverified against the DNA. TRBV21-1 is assigned pseudogene status. CDR3 length equals 14 residues. CDR3 region: CASRGTGSSYEQYF. The CDR3 nucleotides are TGTGCCAGCAGAGGGACAGGGTCTTCCTACGAGCAGTACTTC.

V and J are TRBV7-9 and TRBJ2-3; TRBD2 agrees at 9 bases. Trimming removed 5 bases from V and 5 bases from J; junction bases left unmatched: 14. Germline CDR1 reads SEHNR; CDR2 reads FQNEAQ (reference sequence). The CDR3 covers 17 residues. The CDR3 protein is CASSTRWREGPEDTQYF. DNA for the CDR3: TGTGCCAGCAGCACAAGGTGGCGGGAGGGCCCGGAAGATACGCAGTATTTT.

J is TRBJ2-5 and V is TRBV28; possible D gene TRBD1, 6 bases. The CDR3 has 14 amino acids. The V and J ends lost 5 bases and 5 bases respectively, with 15 bases between them. Germline-derived CDR1 and CDR2 are MDHEN and SYDVKM. The CDR3 DNA is TGTGCCAGCAGTCGCAGACAGGCCAGGGAGACCCAGTACTTC. The encoded protein is CASSRRQARETQYF.

This clone was found once. This chain uses TRBV11-2 with TRBJ2-5; D is undetermined. V dropped 2 bases and J dropped 1 base, with 17 bases sitting between them. Germline CDR1 reads SGHAT; CDR2 reads FQNNGV. This CDR3 is built from 17 residues. The CDR3 nucleotides are TGTGCCAGCAGCTTAAAAAGTGTACGAGTCATCCAAGAGACCCAGTACTTC. Translated: CASSLKSVRVIQETQYF. Together with reference TRBV11-2 and TRBJ2-5, the CDR3 gives the full variable domain: EAGVAQSPRYKIIEKRQSVAFWCNPISGHATLYWYQQILGQGPKLLIQFQNNGVVDDSQLPKDRFSAERLKGVDSTLKIQPAKLEDSAVYLCASSLKSVRVIQETQYFGPGTRLLVL.

The chain employs TRBV19 and TRBJ1-1, with a possible D match to TRBD1 (6 bases). The length of the CDR3 is 14 residues. Looked up from germline, CDR1 is LNHDA and CDR2 is SQIVND (reference sequence). Trimming took off 5 bases at V and 4 bases at J, with 14 bases between the two ends. The CDR3 here is CASSQKQGSTEAFF. The CDR3 DNA is TGTGCCAGTAGTCAAAAGCAGGGGTCCACTGAAGCTTTCTTT.

The chain combines TRBV7-9 with TRBJ2-7, with a tentative D call TRBD1 (7 bases). Germline V gene data show CDR1 as SEHNR and CDR2 as FQNEAQ (reference sequence). The germline V and J ends were trimmed by 3 bases and 1 base, with 16 bases remaining between them. The CDR3 contains 16 residues. In DNA, the CDR3 is TGTGCCAGCAGCTTTTATGGGGGGACAGTATCCTACGAGCAGTACTTC. Protein: CASSFYGGTVSYEQYF.